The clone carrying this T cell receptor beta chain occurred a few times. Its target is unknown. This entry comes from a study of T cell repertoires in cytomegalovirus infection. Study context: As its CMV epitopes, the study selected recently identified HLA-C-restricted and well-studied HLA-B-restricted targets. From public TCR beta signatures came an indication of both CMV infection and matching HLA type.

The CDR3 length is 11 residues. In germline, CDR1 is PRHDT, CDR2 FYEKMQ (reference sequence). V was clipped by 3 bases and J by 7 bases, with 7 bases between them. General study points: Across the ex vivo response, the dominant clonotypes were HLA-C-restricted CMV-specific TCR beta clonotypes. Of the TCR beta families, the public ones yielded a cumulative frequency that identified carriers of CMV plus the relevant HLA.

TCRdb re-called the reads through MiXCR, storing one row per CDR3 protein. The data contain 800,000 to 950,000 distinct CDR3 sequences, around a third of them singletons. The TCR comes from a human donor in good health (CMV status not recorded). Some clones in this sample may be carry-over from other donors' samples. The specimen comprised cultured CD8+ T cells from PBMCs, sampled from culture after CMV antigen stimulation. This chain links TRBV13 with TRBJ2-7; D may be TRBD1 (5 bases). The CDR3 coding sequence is TGTGCCAGCAGCTTTAGGGGAGAGCAGTACTTC. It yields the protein CASSFRGEQYF.